This T cell receptor beta chain was sequenced for a study of T cell responses to AZD1222 COVID-19 vaccine. Findings of the study overall: Clonal diversity was possibly underestimated, and the donors were mostly white British, with more females.

Method: immunoSEQ multiplex PCR; TCRdb's copy keeps in-frame clones and lacks some. The repertoire holds more than 120,000 clones, with under 95% as singletons. Remarks on this clone: The antigen is not known.

Germline V lookup: CDR1 SGHNT, CDR2 YYREEE (reference sequence). This CDR3 is built from 13 residues. V lost 6 bases and J 8 bases, leaving 17 bases between the germline ends. The origin of this receptor is an adult in good health. The chain employs TRBV5-4 and TRBJ1-1, with no clear D. Source: peripheral blood, taken on day 0 of AZD1222 vaccination. The CDR3 protein is CASTRGPRSEAFF. Here the CDR3 DNA reads TGTGCCAGCACCCGTGGGCCCCGGTCGGAAGCTTTCTTT.